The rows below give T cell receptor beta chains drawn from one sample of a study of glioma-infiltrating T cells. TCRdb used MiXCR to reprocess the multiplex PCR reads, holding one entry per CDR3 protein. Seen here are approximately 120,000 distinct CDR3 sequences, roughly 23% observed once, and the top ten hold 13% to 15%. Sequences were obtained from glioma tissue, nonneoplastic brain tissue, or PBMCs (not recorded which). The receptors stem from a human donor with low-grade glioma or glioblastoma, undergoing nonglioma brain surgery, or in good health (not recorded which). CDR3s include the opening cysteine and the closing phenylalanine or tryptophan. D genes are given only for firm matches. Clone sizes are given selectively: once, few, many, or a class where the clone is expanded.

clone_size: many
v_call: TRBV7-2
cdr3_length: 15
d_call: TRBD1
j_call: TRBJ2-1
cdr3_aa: CASSPDRVSYNEQFF
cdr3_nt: TGTGCCAGCAGTCCGGACAGGGTCTCCTACAATGAGCAGTTCTTC

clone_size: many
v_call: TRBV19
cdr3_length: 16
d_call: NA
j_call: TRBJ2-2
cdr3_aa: CASRGAQELNTGELFF
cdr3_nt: TGTGCCAGTAGGGGGGCCCAGGAATTGAACACCGGGGAGCTGTTTTTT

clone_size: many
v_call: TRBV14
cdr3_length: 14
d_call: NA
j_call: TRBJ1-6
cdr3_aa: CASSRESSNSPLHF
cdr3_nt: TGTGCCAGCAGCCGGGAGAGCTCTAATTCACCCCTCCACTTT

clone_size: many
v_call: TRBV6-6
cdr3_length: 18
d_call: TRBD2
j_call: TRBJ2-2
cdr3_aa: CASSYSNFLAGNTGELFF
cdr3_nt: TGTGCCAGCAGTTACTCGAATTTCCTAGCGGGTAACACCGGGGAGCTGTTTTTT

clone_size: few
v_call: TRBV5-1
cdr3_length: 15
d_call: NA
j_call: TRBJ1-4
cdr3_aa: CASSLQQQTNEKLFF
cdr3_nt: TGCGCCAGCAGCTTGCAACAGCAGACTAATGAAAAACTGTTTTTT

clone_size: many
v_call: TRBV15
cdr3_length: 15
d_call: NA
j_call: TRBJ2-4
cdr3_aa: CATSRSAVEGNIQYF
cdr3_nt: TGTGCCACCAGCAGATCGGCAGTCGAGGGAAACATTCAGTACTTC

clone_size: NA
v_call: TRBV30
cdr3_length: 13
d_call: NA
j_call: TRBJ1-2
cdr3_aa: CAWSVEFTYGYTF
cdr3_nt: TGTGCCTGGAGTGTAGAATTTACCTATGGCTACACCTTC

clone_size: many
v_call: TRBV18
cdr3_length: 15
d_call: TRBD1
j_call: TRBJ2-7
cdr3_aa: CASSLSGTGSYEQYF
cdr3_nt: TGTGCCAGCTCACTATCCGGGACAGGCTCCTACGAGCAGTACTTC

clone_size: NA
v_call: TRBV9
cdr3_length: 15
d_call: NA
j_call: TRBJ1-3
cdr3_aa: CASSVDSGAGNTIYF
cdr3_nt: TGTGCCAGCAGCGTAGACTCGGGGGCAGGAAACACCATATATTTT

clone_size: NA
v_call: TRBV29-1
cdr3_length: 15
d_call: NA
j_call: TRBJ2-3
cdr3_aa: CSVHPWVPSTDTQYF
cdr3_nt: TGCAGCGTTCACCCCTGGGTCCCTAGCACAGATACGCAGTATTTT

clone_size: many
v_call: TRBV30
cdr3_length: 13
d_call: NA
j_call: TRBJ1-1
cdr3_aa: CAWSPGAFPEAFF
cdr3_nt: TGTGCCTGGAGCCCCGGGGCATTCCCTGAAGCTTTCTTT

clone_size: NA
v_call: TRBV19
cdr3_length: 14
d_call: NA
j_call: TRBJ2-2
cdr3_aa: CASSIYTKTGELFF
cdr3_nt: TGTGCCAGTAGTATTTATACTAAAACCGGGGAGCTGTTTTTT

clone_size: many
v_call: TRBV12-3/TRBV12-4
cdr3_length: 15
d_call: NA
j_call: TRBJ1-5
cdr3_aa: CASSLTDTGNQPQHF
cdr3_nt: TGTGCCAGCAGTTTAACGGACACCGGAAATCAGCCCCAGCATTTT

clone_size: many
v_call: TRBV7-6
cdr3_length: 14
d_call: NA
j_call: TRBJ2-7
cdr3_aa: CASSPQLGPYEQYF
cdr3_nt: TGTGCCAGCAGCCCACAGCTTGGCCCCTACGAGCAGTACTTC

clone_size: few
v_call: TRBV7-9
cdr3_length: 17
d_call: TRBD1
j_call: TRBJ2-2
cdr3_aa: CASSLQGASGLTGELFF
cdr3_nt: TGTGCCAGCAGTTTACAGGGGGCTAGCGGCCTCACCGGGGAGCTGTTTTTT

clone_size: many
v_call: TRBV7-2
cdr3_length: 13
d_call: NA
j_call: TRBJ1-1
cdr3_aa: CASSRDSNTEAFF
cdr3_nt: TGTGCCAGCAGCCGTGACAGTAACACTGAAGCTTTCTTT

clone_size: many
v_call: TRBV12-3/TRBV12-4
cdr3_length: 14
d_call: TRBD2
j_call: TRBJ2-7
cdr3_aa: CASSQRTSEYEQYF
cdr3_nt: TGTGCCAGCAGTCAACGGACTAGCGAATACGAGCAGTACTTC

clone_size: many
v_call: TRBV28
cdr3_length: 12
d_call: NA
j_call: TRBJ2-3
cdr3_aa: CASTSNTDTQYF
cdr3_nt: TGTGCCAGCACCTCCAACACAGATACGCAGTATTTT

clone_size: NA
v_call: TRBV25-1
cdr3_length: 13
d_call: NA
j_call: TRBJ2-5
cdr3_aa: CASSETGVETQYF
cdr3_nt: TGTGCCAGCAGTGAGACAGGAGTAGAGACCCAGTACTTC

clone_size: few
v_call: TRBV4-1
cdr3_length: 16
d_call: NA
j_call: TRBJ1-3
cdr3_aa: CASSQDKGYSGNTIYF
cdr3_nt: TGCGCCAGCAGCCAAGATAAGGGTTACTCTGGAAACACCATATATTTT

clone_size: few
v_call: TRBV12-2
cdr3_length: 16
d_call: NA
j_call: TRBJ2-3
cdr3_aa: CASRQDRGRDTDTQYF
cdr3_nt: TGTGCAAGTCGCCAGGACAGGGGGCGGGACACAGATACGCAGTATTTT

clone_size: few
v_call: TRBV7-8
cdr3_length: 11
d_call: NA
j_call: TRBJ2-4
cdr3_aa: CASSRENIQYF
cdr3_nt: TGTGCCAGCAGCCGTGAAAACATTCAGTACTTC

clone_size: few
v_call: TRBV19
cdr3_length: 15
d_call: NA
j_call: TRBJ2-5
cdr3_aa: CASSISPGLQETQYF
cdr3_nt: TGTGCCAGTAGTATTAGCCCGGGACTCCAAGAGACCCAGTACTTC

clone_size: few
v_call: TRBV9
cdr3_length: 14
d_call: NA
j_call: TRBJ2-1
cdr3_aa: CASSVAGAYNEQFF
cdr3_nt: TGTGCCAGCAGCGTAGCGGGAGCCTACAATGAGCAGTTCTTC

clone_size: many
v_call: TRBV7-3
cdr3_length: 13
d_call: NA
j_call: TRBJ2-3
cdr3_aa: CTSSLRYTDTQYF
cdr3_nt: TGTACCAGCAGCTTGAGATACACAGATACGCAGTATTTT

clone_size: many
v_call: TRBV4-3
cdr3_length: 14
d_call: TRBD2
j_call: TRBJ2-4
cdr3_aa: CASSLERGGNIQYF
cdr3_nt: TGCGCCAGCAGCCTTGAGAGGGGAGGGAACATTCAGTACTTC

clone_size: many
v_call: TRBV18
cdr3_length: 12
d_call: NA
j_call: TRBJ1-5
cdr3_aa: CASSPSNQPQHF
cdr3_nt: TGTGCCAGCTCACCCTCCAATCAGCCCCAGCATTTT

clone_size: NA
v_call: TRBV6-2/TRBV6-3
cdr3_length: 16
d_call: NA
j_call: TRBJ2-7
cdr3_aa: CASSYSFRGASYEKYF
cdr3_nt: TGTGCCAGCAGTTACTCGTTTAGAGGGGCTTCCTACGAGAAGTACTTC

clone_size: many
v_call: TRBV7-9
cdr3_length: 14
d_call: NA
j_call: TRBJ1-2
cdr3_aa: CASSNTREAGGYTF
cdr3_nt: TGTGCCAGCAGCAACACTCGCGAAGCTGGTGGCTACACCTTC

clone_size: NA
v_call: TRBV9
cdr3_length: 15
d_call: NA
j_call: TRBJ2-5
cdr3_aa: CASSVDPGNGETQYF
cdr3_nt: TGTGCCAGCAGCGTAGATCCAGGGAATGGAGAGACCCAGTACTTC

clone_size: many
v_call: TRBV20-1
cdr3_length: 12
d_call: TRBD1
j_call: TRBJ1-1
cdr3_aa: CSTGQANTEAFF
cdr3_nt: TGCAGTACGGGACAGGCGAACACTGAAGCTTTCTTT

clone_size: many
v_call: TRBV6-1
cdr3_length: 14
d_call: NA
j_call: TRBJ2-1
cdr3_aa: CASSLRSEGNEQFF
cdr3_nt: TGTGCCAGCAGTCTGCGATCGGAGGGCAATGAGCAGTTCTTC

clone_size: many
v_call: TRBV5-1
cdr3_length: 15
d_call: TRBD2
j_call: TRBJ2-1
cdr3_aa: CASSFSLAGYNEQFF
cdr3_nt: TGCGCCAGCAGCTTTTCCCTAGCGGGCTACAATGAGCAGTTCTTC

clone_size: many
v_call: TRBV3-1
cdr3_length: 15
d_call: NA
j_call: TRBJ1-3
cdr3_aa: CASSQGSDLGNTIYF
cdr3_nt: TGTGCCAGCAGCCAAGGATCAGACCTAGGAAACACCATATATTTT

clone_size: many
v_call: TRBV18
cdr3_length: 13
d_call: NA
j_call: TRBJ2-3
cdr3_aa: CASSEGGTDTQYF
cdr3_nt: TGTGCCAGCTCAGAAGGTGGGACAGATACGCAGTATTTT

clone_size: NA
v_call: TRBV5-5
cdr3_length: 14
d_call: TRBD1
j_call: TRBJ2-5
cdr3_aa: CASSYPQGAETQYF
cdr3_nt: TGTGCCAGCAGCTATCCCCAGGGGGCAGAGACCCAGTACTTC

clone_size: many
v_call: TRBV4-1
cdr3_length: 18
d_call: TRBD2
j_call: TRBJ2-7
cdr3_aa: CASSQVRPGGSSSYEQYF
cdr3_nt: TGCGCCAGCAGCCAAGTTAGGCCGGGAGGGTCCAGCTCCTACGAGCAGTACTTC

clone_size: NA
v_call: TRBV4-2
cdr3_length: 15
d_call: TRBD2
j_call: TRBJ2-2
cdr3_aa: CASSQIGTRSGELFF
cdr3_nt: TGTGCCAGCAGCCAGATCGGGACTAGGTCCGGGGAGCTGTTTTTT

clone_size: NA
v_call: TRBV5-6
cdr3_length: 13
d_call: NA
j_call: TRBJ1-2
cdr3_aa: CASSFMDGYGYTF
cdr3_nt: TGTGCCAGCAGCTTTATGGACGGCTATGGCTACACCTTC

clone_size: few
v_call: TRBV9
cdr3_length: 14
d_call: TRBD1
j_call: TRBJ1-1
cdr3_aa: CASSVDRTGTEAFF
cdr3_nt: TGTGCCAGCAGCGTAGACAGGACAGGGACTGAAGCTTTCTTT

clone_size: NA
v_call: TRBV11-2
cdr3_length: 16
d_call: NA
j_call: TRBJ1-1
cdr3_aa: CASSLDIEGMNTEAFF
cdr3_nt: TGTGCCAGCAGCTTAGATATAGAAGGCATGAACACTGAAGCTTTCTTT